Here is one TCR beta chain with its context. No antigen is known for it. 13 Jbeta primers and 60 Vbeta primers were used for the PCR. Sequencing was performed with immunoSEQ multiplex PCR; in TCRdb, only in-frame clones are kept and a portion is missing. The table lists 150,000 to 200,000 clones, around a tenth of them singletons. The germline CDR1 and CDR2 sequences are SNHLY and FYNNEI. The CDR3 covers 17 residues. Germline trimming cut 3 bases from V and 2 bases from J; bases unmatched to any gene: 4. The data were obtained in a study of cytomegalovirus exposure and HLA in healthy donors. Study observations and caveats: In a later analysis, HLA-associated TCR beta chains were more clonally expanded than equally common others.

This rearrangement joins TRBV2 to TRBJ2-2, with 12 positions matching TRBD2. The source material was PBMCs. The receptor comes from a woman aged 30 to 39 in good health and CMV-seropositive. The chain's CDR3 is CASSERLAGANTGELFF. The DNA for the CDR3 is TGTGCCAGCAGTGAGAGACTAGCGGGAGCAAACACCGGGGAGCTGTTTTTT.